The subject of this entry is one T cell receptor beta chain. The target antigen is unknown. The donors were in the 120-subject validation cohort, distinct from the roughly 670-subject first cohort. Sequencing used immunoSEQ multiplex PCR; TCRdb keeps in-frame clones, though not all of them. This sample yields roughly 250,000 clones, of which roughly 89% are seen a single time; around 0.34% belongs to the top ten. Germline CDR1 is MNHEY and CDR2 is SVGAGI. The V end lost 2 bases, the J end lost 5 bases, and 13 bases lay between the germline ends. This CDR3 has 14 amino acids. This sample was included in a study of cytomegalovirus exposure and HLA in healthy donors. Overall study context: The 120 or so validation repertoires were produced on the same platform as the roughly 700 repertoires of the first cohort. This was reported in a later analysis. Study-level findings and limits: Generally TCR sequences proved uncommon, though certain public TCRs appeared in numerous donors. The CMV antigen specificity of a few CMV-associated chains was confirmed through in vitro analysis.

The chain employs TRBV6-5 and TRBJ2-7, with D tentatively TRBD2 (5 bases). This TCR came from a young woman in good health and CMV-seronegative. Material for sequencing was PBMCs. The CDR3 DNA is TGTGCCAGCAGTTACGAACGGGGATCGAACGAGCAGTACTTC. The encoded protein is CASSYERGSNEQYF.